This record looks at one T cell receptor (beta chain) sequence and its context. Germline V gives CDR1 SGHRS, CDR2 YFSETQ. Trimming took 5 bases from V and 0 from J, leaving 12 bases between them. The length of the CDR3 is 14 residues. This entry comes from a study of T cell changes during pregnancy in multiple sclerosis. Sequenced by immunoSEQ multiplex PCR; TCRdb stores in-frame clones only, minus some. In the table there are 55,000 to 70,000 clones, roughly 93% of which are singletons. The chain has TRBV5-1 and TRBJ2-7, with TRBD1 as a possible D gene (6 bases). This material consisted of peripheral blood, taken after pregnancy. The origin of this receptor is a female donor with multiple sclerosis, enrolled in a pregnancy study. CDR3 sequence reads: CASRIRDISYEQYF. CDR3 DNA: TGCGCCAGCAGGATCCGGGACATCTCCTACGAGCAGTACTTC.